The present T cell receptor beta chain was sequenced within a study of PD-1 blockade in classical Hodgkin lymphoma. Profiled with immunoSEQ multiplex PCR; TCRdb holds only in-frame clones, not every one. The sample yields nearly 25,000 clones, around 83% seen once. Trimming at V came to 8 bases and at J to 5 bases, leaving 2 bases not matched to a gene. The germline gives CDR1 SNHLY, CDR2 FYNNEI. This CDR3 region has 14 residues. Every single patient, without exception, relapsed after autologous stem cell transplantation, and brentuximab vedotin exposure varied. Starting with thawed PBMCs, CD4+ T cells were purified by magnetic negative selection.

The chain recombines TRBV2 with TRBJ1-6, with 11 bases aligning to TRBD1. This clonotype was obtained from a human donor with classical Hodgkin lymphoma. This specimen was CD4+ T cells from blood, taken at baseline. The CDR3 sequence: CASGTGGDNSPLHF. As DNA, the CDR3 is TGTGCCAGCGGGACAGGGGGTGATAATTCACCCCTCCACTTT.